The 31 T cell receptor beta chains reported below all come from one sample, sequenced in a study of blood T cell repertoires in COVID-19. Generated by immunoSEQ multiplex PCR, the TCRdb table keeps only in-frame clones and is missing some. The table has roughly 200,000 clones, 85% seen once; the top ten hold roughly a sixth. The specimen sequenced was PBMCs or T cells enriched from blood (not recorded which). The receptors were sampled from a man between 40 and 49 years old who had recovered from COVID-19.

Written as DNA, the CDR3 is TGTGCCAGCAGCCCCGGGACAGGGATAACAGATACGCAGTATTTT. This sequence encodes CASSPGTGITDTQYF. This sequence joins TRBV7-6 and TRBJ2-3; 9 bases fit TRBD1. J gave up 3 bases and V 5 bases, and 6 bases lay outside the gene matches. Germline loops: CDR1 SGHVS, CDR2 FNYEAQ. The CDR3 length is 15 residues.

The chain couples TRBV4-1 to TRBJ2-2; a weak D match, TRBD1 (6 bases). The germline V gene encodes CDR1 MGHRA and CDR2 YSYEKL. The CDR3 covers 20 residues. V shed 0 bases and J shed 6 bases, with 26 bases lying between them. The CDR3 DNA is TGCGCCAGCAGCCAAGATCTTATCCTTGCCAGGGGACGGAAGTCCGGGGAGCTGTTTTTT. It yields the protein CASSQDLILARGRKSGELFF.

The table lists this clone with many counts. The V and J genes are TRBV27 and TRBJ2-1; TRBD2 agrees at 7 bases. The V gene end was trimmed by 5 bases and the J gene end by 6 bases; junction bases not matched to a gene: 7. Germline CDR1 and CDR2: MNHEY and SMNVEV (reference sequence). The CDR3 length is 14 residues. The chain's CDR3 is CASSIYGLVNEQFF. The CDR3 DNA is TGTGCCAGCAGTATCTACGGACTAGTCAATGAGCAGTTCTTC.

The rearrangement joins TRBV7-2 to TRBJ1-2; possibly TRBD1 for D (5 bases). This CDR3 is built from 12 residues. Per the germline V gene, CDR1 is SGHTA and CDR2 is FQGNSA. The ends were cut back, 1 base at V and 7 bases at J, with 7 bases in the middle. The DNA of the CDR3 is TGTGCCAGCAGCTTAGGTCAGGGTGGCTACACCTTC. Protein product: CASSLGQGGYTF. Drawing the rest from reference TRBV7-2 and TRBJ1-2, the complete variable domain is GAGVSQSPSNKVTEKGKDVELRCDPISGHTALYWYRQSLGQGLEFLIYFQGNSAPDKSGLPSDRFSAERTGGSVSTLTIQRTQQEDSAVYLCASSLGQGGYTFGSGTRLTVV.

The J gene is TRBJ2-7, the V gene TRBV7-8; 11 nucleotides agree with TRBD2. Unmatched junction bases numbered 18, after V lost 3 bases and J lost 2 bases. In germline, CDR1 is SGHVS, CDR2 FQNEAQ. CDR3 length equals 20 residues. The chain's CDR3 is CASSFTSGRRGFGVAYEQYF. DNA of the CDR3: TGTGCCAGCAGCTTTACTAGCGGGAGAAGAGGATTCGGGGTCGCCTACGAGCAGTACTTC.

The V call is TRBV28, the J call TRBJ1-5; no firm D call. Germline CDR1 and CDR2: MDHEN and SYDVKM. Trimming cost V 6 bases and J 0 bases, with 9 bases left between them. This CDR3 contains 14 residues. In DNA form, the CDR3 reads TGTGCCAGCAGGCGCGGTTATAGCAATCAGCCCCAGCATTTT. This encodes CASRRGYSNQPQHF. Full variable domain (remainder filled in from reference TRBV28 and TRBJ1-5): DVKVTQSSRYLVKRTGEKVFLECVQDMDHENMFWYRQDPGLGLRLIYFSYDVKMKEKGDIPEGYSVSREKKERFSLILESASTNQTSMYLCASRRGYSNQPQHFGDGTRLSIL.

A single count supports this clone. The chain is built from TRBV5-4 and TRBJ1-3; a possible D gene is TRBD1 (6 bases). Trimming took off 3 bases at V and 2 bases at J, with 12 bases between the two ends. The CDR3 is 15 amino acids. CDR1 SGHNT and CDR2 YYREEE come from the germline V gene (reference sequence). For the CDR3, the DNA is TGTGCCAGCAGCTCCGGCAGGGGTGCTGGAAACACCATATATTTT. Amino acid sequence: CASSSGRGAGNTIYF.

Details on this clone: Other nucleotide sequences in the sample specify the same CDR3. J is TRBJ1-5 and V is TRBV5-6, with D unclear. CDR1 is SGHDT and CDR2 is YYEEEE in the germline V gene. The CDR3 length is 14 residues. Trimming took off 0 bases at V and 2 bases at J, with 6 bases between the two ends. The chain's CDR3 is CASSLASGNQPQHF. The CDR3 DNA sequence: TGTGCCAGCAGCTTGGCTTCAGGCAATCAGCCCCAGCATTTT.

This clone has only one observation. This chain links TRBV9 with TRBJ1-6, with D perhaps TRBD1 (5 bases). V dropped 7 bases and J dropped 5 bases, with 16 bases sitting between them. Germline V CDR1 and CDR2: SGDLS, YYNGEE. The CDR3 sequence is 15 residues long. The CDR3 DNA sequence: TGTGCCAGCGGGGGGAAGGGTGAAGATAATTCACCCCTCCACTTT. Protein product: CASGGKGEDNSPLHF.

This clone appeared a few times. The rearrangement links TRBV7-2 to TRBJ1-3; tentatively, D is TRBD1 (5 bases). Looked up from germline, CDR1 is SGHTA and CDR2 is FQGNSA. V lost 5 bases and J lost 0, with 14 bases in between. There are 16 residues in the CDR3. Here the CDR3 reads CASSTDTGSSGNTIYF. Here the CDR3 DNA reads TGTGCCAGCAGCACCGACACAGGAAGCTCTGGAAACACCATATATTTT.

V and J are TRBV5-1 and TRBJ1-2; D may be TRBD1 (5 bases). Deletions cut 1 base from V and 0 bases from J, with 10 bases between. Germline-derived CDR1 and CDR2 are SGHRS and YFSETQ. This CDR3 contains 15 residues. The DNA of the CDR3 is TGCGCCAGCAGCTTGTTAGGGGACTCTAACTATGGCTACACCTTC. This codes for CASSLLGDSNYGYTF.

The chain is built from TRBV2 and TRBJ1-1, with unresolved D. With 4 bases removed from V and 0 bases from J, the gap between germline ends came to 9 bases. This CDR3 comprises 14 residues. Looked up from germline, CDR1 is SNHLY and CDR2 is FYNNEI. The CDR3 DNA follows: TGTGCCAGCAGTGTGCGGCAGATGAACACTGAAGCTTTCTTT. Its protein is CASSVRQMNTEAFF.

V and J are TRBV2 and TRBJ2-5; the D gene is possibly TRBD1 (5 bases). The CDR3 loop spans 14 amino acids. Germline CDR1 SNHLY, CDR2 FYNNEI. V gave up 1 base and J gave up 5 bases, with 11 bases separating them. CDR3 protein: CASSEEAGYETQYF. CDR3 coding DNA: TGTGCCAGCAGTGAAGAGGCAGGGTATGAGACCCAGTACTTC.

The chain uses TRBV28 and TRBJ2-7; 13 bases agree with TRBD2. The V gene's germline CDR1 is MDHEN and CDR2 SYDVKM. The junction had 22 bases not matched to a gene; V was cut back by 5 bases and J by 3 bases. This CDR3 is 21 amino acids long. This chain's CDR3 is CASSPDPLRTSGRRSLYEQYF. The CDR3 DNA is TGTGCCAGCAGTCCCGACCCCTTACGGACTAGCGGGAGAAGGTCCCTCTACGAGCAGTACTTC.

The sample holds one count of this clone. The chain carries TRBV7-2 and TRBJ2-3; TRBD2 aligns across 11 bases. This CDR3 has 15 residues. Per germline, CDR1 SGHTA and CDR2 FQGNSA. V lost 5 bases and J lost 4; bases outside the gene matches: 5. The CDR3 here is CASSELAGVPDTQYF. The CDR3 nucleotides read TGTGCCAGCAGCGAACTAGCGGGAGTTCCAGATACGCAGTATTTT.

For this clone: The sample has other DNA sequences that encode this CDR3 too. The chain combines TRBV13 with TRBJ1-3, with a weak D call TRBD1 (6 bases). Germline lookup yields CDR1 PRHDT and CDR2 FYEKMQ (reference sequence). CDR3 length equals 13 residues. With 5 bases removed from V and 5 bases from J, the gap between germline ends came to 10 bases. The CDR3 region is CASSLGQRNTIYF. The CDR3 DNA is TGTGCCAGCAGCCTCGGACAGAGAAACACCATATATTTT.

The CDR3 bases are TGTGCCAGCAGTTACTCCGGGTCGCGGCGTTACGAGCAGTACTTC. Translating gives CASSYSGSRRYEQYF. V usage is TRBV6-2 or TRBV6-3 and J usage is TRBJ2-7; D is undetermined. V lost 0 bases to trimming and J lost 4 bases, with 13 bases between them. CDR1 MNHEY and CDR2 SVGEGT come from the germline V gene. The CDR3 runs 15 residues.

Only a few counts were recorded for this clone. Other DNA sequences in this specimen translate into the identical CDR3. This rearrangement joins TRBV12-3 or TRBV12-4 to TRBJ2-7, with a possible D match to TRBD1 (5 bases). The CDR3 is 12 amino acids. The V and J ends lost 2 bases and 3 bases respectively, with 5 bases between them. CDR3 nucleotide sequence: TGTGCCAGCAGTTTACAGGGCTACGAGCAGTACTTC. Encoded protein: CASSLQGYEQYF.

The chain carries TRBV3-1 (or the pseudogene TRBV3-2) and TRBJ2-1; D not resolved. Trimming took 6 bases from V and 0 from J, leaving 12 bases between them. Germline values: CDR1 LGHDT, CDR2 YNNKEL (reference sequence). The CDR3 contains 15 residues. CDR3: CASRQTRNSYNEQFF. In DNA, the CDR3 is TGTGCCAGCAGGCAGACTCGGAACTCCTACAATGAGCAGTTCTTC.

V usage is TRBV3-1 (or the pseudogene TRBV3-2) and J usage is TRBJ2-7, with 8 bases aligning to TRBD1. J gave up 0 bases and V 1 base, and 2 bases lay outside the gene matches. The CDR3 covers 15 residues. Per germline, CDR1 LGHDT and CDR2 YNNKEL (reference sequence). In DNA, the CDR3 is TGTGCCAGCAGCCAAGGACAGGGGCCCTCCTACGAGCAGTACTTC. Translating it yields CASSQGQGPSYEQYF.

The chain employs TRBV7-9 and TRBJ1-5; D not certain. V lost 2 bases to trimming and J lost 4 bases, with 6 bases between them. This CDR3 region has 13 residues. The germline V gene has CDR1 SEHNR and CDR2 FQNEAQ (reference sequence). The CDR3 protein is CASSLRGNQPQHF. CDR3 DNA sequence: TGTGCCAGCAGCTTACGCGGGAATCAGCCCCAGCATTTT.

This clone was seen a handful of times. V gene TRBV18 combines with J gene TRBJ1-6, with D possibly being TRBD1 (6 bases). V lost 2 bases and J 7 bases, leaving 9 bases between the germline ends. From germline, CDR1 is KGHSH and CDR2 LQKENI. CDR3 length: 14 residues. The CDR3 loop is CASSPTGLNSPLHF. Written as DNA, the CDR3 is TGTGCCAGCTCACCAACAGGGCTCAATTCACCCCTCCACTTT.

CDR3 sequence reads: CATSGAPGNTIYF. DNA for the CDR3: TGTGCCACCAGTGGGGCGCCAGGAAACACCATATATTTT. This chain connects TRBV24-1 to TRBJ1-3, with no clear D. The CDR3 totals 13 residues. Trimming pared 5 bases from V and 4 bases from J, leaving 8 bases between. Germline V gene data show CDR1 as KGHDR and CDR2 as SFDVKD.

This clone came up a few times. The rearrangement links TRBV25-1 to TRBJ2-2; 9 positions match TRBD1. Germline values: CDR1 MGHDK, CDR2 SYGVNS. The CDR3 loop spans 14 amino acids. The V segment lost 4 bases and the J segment 3 bases; nucleotides outside the gene matches: 0. The CDR3 reads CASSGTGDTGELFF. The CDR3 DNA sequence: TGTGCCAGCAGTGGGACAGGGGACACCGGGGAGCTGTTTTTT.

This chain joins TRBV7-3 and TRBJ2-6; 7 nucleotides match TRBD1. With 5 bases clipped from V and 0 bases from J, the junction kept 10 bases outside the gene matches. Germline-derived CDR1 and CDR2 are SGHTA and FQGTGA. The CDR3 has 18 amino acids. In DNA, the CDR3 is TGTGCCAGCAGCCCCCAGAGGGGGCTAAGCTCTGGGGCCAACGTCCTGACTTTC. Amino acid sequence: CASSPQRGLSSGANVLTF.

This sequence joins TRBV5-8 and TRBJ2-3; 12 bases agree with TRBD1. The CDR3 has 15 residues. Trimming at V came to 5 bases and at J to 5 bases, leaving 6 bases not matched to a gene. Germline CDR1 is SGHTS and CDR2 is YDEGEE. The CDR3 DNA reads as TGTGCCAGCAGAAGGGACAGGGGGCCTATAGATACGCAGTATTTT. It is translated as CASRRDRGPIDTQYF.

This CDR3 is CASTATTSGYLGDQYF. The CDR3 DNA is TGTGCCAGCACGGCTACGACTAGCGGGTACCTGGGGGACCAGTACTTC. The J gene is TRBJ2-5, the V gene TRBV7-2; the match to TRBD2 covers 10 bases. Germline-derived CDR1 and CDR2 are SGHTA and FQGNSA. CDR3 length equals 16 residues. J was trimmed by 10 bases and V by 7 bases; bases with no gene match: 18.

This clone was counted between two and nine times. The V call is TRBV24-1, the J call TRBJ1-1; D uncertain. The CDR3 length is 12 residues. The germline CDR1 and CDR2 sequences are KGHDR and SFDVKD. Trimming shortened V by 4 bases and J by 6 bases, and 8 bases separated the two germline ends. The CDR3 spells CATSDLRAEAFF. Written as DNA, the CDR3 is TGTGCCACCAGTGACCTTCGGGCTGAAGCTTTCTTT.

V gene TRBV6-4 combines with J gene TRBJ2-1, with TRBD2 identical over 10 bases. CDR3 length: 14 amino acids. The germline CDR1 and CDR2 sequences are MRHNA and SNTAGT. V dropped 3 bases and J dropped 7; count of bases not matched to a gene: 3. CDR3 nucleotide sequence: TGTGCCAGCAGTGAGCTAGCGGGAGATAATGAGCAGTTCTTC. This sequence encodes CASSELAGDNEQFF.

The chain recombines TRBV6-5 with TRBJ1-3, with D possibly TRBD1 on 6 matching bases. V gave up 4 bases and J gave up 0 bases, with 10 bases separating them. Germline V gene lookup returns CDR1 MNHEY and CDR2 SVGAGI. The CDR3 spans 15 residues. The CDR3 region has the DNA TGTGCCAGCAGTTCCGACAGGTTCTCTGGAAACACCATATATTTT. Its translation is CASSSDRFSGNTIYF.

The V call is TRBV27, the J call TRBJ1-4; D call uncertain. This CDR3 is 15 amino acids long. The ends were cut back, 8 bases at V and 5 bases at J, with 18 bases in the middle. CDR1 and CDR2 from the germline V gene are MNHEY and SMNVEV (reference sequence). CDR3 region: CASRAQAGLNEKLFF. The DNA of the CDR3 is TGTGCCAGCCGAGCCCAAGCGGGGTTGAATGAAAAACTGTTTTTT.